A single T cell receptor beta chain is shown here with its context. This entry comes from a study of blood T cell repertoires in COVID-19. Study-level background: There were acute and convalescent COVID-19 samples, and they came from the United States, Italy and Spain. The analysed material was cDNA or gDNA that came from T cells, B-cell-depleted T cells, or PBMCs.

The authors' processing: Amplification of reference gene primers provided the estimated nucleated cell counts. Using immunoSEQ multiplex PCR, the repertoire was profiled, and TCRdb retains in-frame clones only, with some absent. The V and J calls and clone size are taken from that table; D and trimming were inferred from the DNA. The sample has over 200,000 clones; 85% to 90% are singletons. The CDR3 length is 15 residues. The chain uses TRBV21-1 and TRBJ1-3; the table's D call of TRBD1 was not tested on the DNA. TRBV21-1 is annotated as a pseudogene. The sample comprised peripheral blood. The clonotype was recovered from a woman aged 40 to 50 who had recovered from COVID-19. The CDR3 DNA is TGTGCCAGCAGCACAGGACAGAGCTCTGGAAACACCATATATTTT. Protein sequence: CASSTGQSSGNTIYF.